Below are 2 T cell receptor beta chains sequenced from a single sample in a study of STAT3 mutations in large granular lymphocyte leukemia. The study, taken as a whole, reports: Every T-cell large granular lymphocyte leukemia patient had at least one immunodominant TCR beta clonotype.

No antigen has been identified for these receptors. Libraries were prepared by immunoSEQ multiplex PCR; TCRdb keeps only in-frame clonotypes and omits some of them. The profile covers about 16,000 clones, with just under 85% appearing a single time and roughly 8.1% taken by the ten largest. Source material: peripheral blood mononuclear cells. All receptors come from a man in his forties or fifties with T-cell large granular lymphocyte leukemia. Some clones in this sample may be carry-over from other donors' samples.

The chain combines TRBV5-1 with TRBJ2-3; 10 bases map to TRBD2. Losses at the gene ends were 7 bases for V and 2 bases for J; bases not matched to a gene: 4. This CDR3 contains 14 residues. Looked up from germline, CDR1 is SGHRS and CDR2 is YFSETQ. The CDR3 sequence is CASRLAGDTDTQYF. CDR3 in DNA: TGCGCCAGCCGGCTAGCGGGGGACACAGATACGCAGTATTTT.

This rearrangement joins TRBV7-9 to TRBJ2-1; 7 nucleotides align to TRBD2. This CDR3 region has 11 residues. The trim removed 11 bases at V and 6 bases at J, leaving 4 bases unmatched. Germline CDR1 SEHNR, CDR2 FQNEAQ (reference sequence). CDR3 coding DNA: TGTGCCGGGGCGGGGGTCAATGAGCAGTTCTTC. Encoded protein: CAGAGVNEQFF.